This TCR beta chain was retrieved from a study of T cells in women clearing cervical HPV infection. Study-level background: Blood came at first lesion visit for cases, post-clearance for controls.

All donors had a single incident cervical HPV16 infection, not prevalent. Generated by immunoSEQ multiplex PCR, the TCRdb table keeps only in-frame clones and is missing some. The sample has tens of thousands of clones. As concerns this clone: No antigen is known for it. The CDR3 end falls 3 residues outside the read, so it is completed with the germline J gene.

V shed 4 bases and J shed 4 bases, with 16 bases lying between them. The CDR3 covers 15 residues. Germline V CDR1 and CDR2: LNHDA, SQIVND (reference sequence). Study-wide findings and caveats: Effector/memory and HPV-specific T cells were not isolated, and association timing is unknown. Cases and controls were distinguished at AUC 0.65 to 0.85 by richness and V genes.

This rearrangement joins TRBV19 to TRBJ1-1; D is perhaps TRBD1 (6 bases). The sample comprised blood buffy coat. The receptor was isolated from a woman between 18 and 70 years old with a cervical HPV16 infection that either progressed to CIN3+ or cleared (not recorded which). The CDR3 bases that were read are TGTGCCAGTAGTAGTCCCGGGGGGGGGCGCACTGAA. Protein sequence: CASSSPGGGRTE. The complete CDR3 protein is CASSSPGGGRTEAFF.